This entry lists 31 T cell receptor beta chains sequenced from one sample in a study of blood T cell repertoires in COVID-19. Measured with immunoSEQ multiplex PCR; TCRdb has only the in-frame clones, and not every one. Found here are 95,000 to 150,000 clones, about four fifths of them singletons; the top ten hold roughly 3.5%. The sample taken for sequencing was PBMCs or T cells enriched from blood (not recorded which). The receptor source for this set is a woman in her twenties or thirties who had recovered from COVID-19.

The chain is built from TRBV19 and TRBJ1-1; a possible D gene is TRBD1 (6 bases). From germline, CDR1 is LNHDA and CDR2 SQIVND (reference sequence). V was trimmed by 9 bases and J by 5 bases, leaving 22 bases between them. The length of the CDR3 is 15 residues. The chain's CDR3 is CASHDHRGIGTEAFF. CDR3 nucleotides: TGTGCCAGCCACGACCATAGGGGGATTGGTACTGAAGCTTTCTTT. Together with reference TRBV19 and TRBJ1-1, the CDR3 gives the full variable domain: DGGITQSPKYLFRKEGQNVTLSCEQNLNHDAMYWYRQDPGQGLRLIYYSQIVNDFQKGDIAEGYSVSREKKESFPLTVTSAQKNPTAFYLCASHDHRGIGTEAFFGQGTRLTVV.

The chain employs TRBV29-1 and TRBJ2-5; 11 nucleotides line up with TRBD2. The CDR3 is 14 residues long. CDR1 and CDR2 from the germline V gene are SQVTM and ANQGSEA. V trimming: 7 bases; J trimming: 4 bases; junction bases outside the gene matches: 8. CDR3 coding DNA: TGCAGCGCCGGGACTAGCGGAGAGGGAGAGACCCAGTACTTC. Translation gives CSAGTSGEGETQYF.

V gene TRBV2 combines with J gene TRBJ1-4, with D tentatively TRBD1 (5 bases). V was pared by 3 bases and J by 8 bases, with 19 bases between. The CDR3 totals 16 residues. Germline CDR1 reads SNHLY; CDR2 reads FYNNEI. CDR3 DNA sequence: TGTGCCAGCAGTGACCCGGCGGGGCCCAGAAGGGAAAAACTGTTTTTT. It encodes CASSDPAGPRREKLFF.

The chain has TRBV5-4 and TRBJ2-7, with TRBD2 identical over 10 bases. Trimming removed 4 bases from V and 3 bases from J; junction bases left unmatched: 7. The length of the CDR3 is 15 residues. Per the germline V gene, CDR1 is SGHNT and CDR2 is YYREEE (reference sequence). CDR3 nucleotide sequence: TGTGCCAGCAGCCTAAGAACTAGCGGGGACTACGAGCAGTACTTC. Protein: CASSLRTSGDYEQYF.

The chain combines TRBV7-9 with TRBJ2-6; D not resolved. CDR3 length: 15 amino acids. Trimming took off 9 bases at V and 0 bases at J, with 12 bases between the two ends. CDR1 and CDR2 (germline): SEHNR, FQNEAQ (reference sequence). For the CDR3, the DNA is TGTGCCAGTGCCGACCGACACTCTGGGGCCAACGTCCTGACTTTC. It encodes CASADRHSGANVLTF. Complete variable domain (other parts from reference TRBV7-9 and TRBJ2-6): DTGVSQNPRHKITKRGQNVTFRCDPISEHNRLYWYRQTLGQGPEFLTYFQNEAQLEKSRLLSDRFSAERPKGSFSTLEIQRTEQGDSAMYLCASADRHSGANVLTFGAGSRLTVL.

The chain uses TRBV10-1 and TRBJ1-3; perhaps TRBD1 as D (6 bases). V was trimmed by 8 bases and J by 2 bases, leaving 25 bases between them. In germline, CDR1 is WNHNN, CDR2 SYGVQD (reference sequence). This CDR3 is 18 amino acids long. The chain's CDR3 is CASGDRGRGCRTGNTIYF. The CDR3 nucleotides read TGCGCCAGCGGAGACCGAGGCAGGGGCTGCCGGACTGGAAACACCATATATTTT.

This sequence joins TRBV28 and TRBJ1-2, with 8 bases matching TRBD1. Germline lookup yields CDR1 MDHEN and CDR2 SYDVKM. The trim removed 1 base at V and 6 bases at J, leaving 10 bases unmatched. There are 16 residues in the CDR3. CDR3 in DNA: TGTGCCAGCAGTTTATTCCCCCCCGGACAGGGAGATGGCTACACCTTC. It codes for CASSLFPPGQGDGYTF.

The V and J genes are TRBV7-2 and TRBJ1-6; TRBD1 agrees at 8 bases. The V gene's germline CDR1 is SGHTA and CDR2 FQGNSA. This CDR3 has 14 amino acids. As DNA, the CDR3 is TGTGCTGGGGGGGAGACAGGGGTGAATTCACCCCTCCACTTT. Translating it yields CAGGETGVNSPLHF. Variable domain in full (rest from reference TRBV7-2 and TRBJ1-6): GAGVSQSPSNKVTEKGKDVELRCDPISGHTALYWYRQSLGQGLEFLIYFQGNSAPDKSGLPSDRFSAERTGGSVSTLTIQRTQQEDSAVYLCAGGETGVNSPLHFGNGTRLTVT.

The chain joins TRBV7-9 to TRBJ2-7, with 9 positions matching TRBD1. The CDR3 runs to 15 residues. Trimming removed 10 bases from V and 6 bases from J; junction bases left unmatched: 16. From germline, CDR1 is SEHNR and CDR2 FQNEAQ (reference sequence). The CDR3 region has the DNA TGTGCCACCACGAACCCAGGGACAGGGCACAGCGAGCAGTACTTC. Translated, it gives CATTNPGTGHSEQYF. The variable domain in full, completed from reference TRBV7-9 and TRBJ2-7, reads DTGVSQNPRHKITKRGQNVTFRCDPISEHNRLYWYRQTLGQGPEFLTYFQNEAQLEKSRLLSDRFSAERPKGSFSTLEIQRTEQGDSAMYLCATTNPGTGHSEQYFGPGTRLTVT.

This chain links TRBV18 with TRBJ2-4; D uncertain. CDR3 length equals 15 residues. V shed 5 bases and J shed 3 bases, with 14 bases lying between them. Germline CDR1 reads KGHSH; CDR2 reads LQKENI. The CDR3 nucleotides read TGTGCCAGCTCAGCCGCGGTCGGTAACAAAAACATTCAGTACTTC. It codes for CASSAAVGNKNIQYF. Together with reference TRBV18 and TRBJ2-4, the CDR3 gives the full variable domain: NAGVMQNPRHLVRRRGQEARLRCSPMKGHSHVYWYRQLPEEGLKFMVYLQKENIIDESGMPKERFSAEFPKEGPSILRIQQVVRGDSAAYFCASSAAVGNKNIQYFGAGTRLSVL.

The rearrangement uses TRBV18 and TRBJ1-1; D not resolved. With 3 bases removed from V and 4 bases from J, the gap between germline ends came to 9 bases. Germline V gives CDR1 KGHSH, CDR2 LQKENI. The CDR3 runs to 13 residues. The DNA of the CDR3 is TGTGCCAGCTCACCGGGGAGGTCCACTGAAGCTTTCTTT. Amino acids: CASSPGRSTEAFF. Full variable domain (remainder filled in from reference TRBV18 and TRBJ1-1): NAGVMQNPRHLVRRRGQEARLRCSPMKGHSHVYWYRQLPEEGLKFMVYLQKENIIDESGMPKERFSAEFPKEGPSILRIQQVVRGDSAAYFCASSPGRSTEAFFGQGTRLTVV.

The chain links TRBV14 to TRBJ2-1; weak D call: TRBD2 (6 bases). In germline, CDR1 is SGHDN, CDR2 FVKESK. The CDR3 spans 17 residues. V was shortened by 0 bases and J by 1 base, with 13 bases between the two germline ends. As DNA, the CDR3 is TGTGCCAGCAGCCAAGATTCGGCGGGATGGTCCTACAATGAGCAGTTCTTC. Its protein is CASSQDSAGWSYNEQFF.

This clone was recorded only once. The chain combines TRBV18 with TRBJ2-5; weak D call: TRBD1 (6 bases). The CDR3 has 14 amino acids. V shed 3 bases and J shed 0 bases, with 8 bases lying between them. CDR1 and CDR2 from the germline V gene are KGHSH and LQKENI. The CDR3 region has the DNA TGTGCCAGCTCACCGGGGGCGTACCAAGAGACCCAGTACTTC. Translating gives CASSPGAYQETQYF.

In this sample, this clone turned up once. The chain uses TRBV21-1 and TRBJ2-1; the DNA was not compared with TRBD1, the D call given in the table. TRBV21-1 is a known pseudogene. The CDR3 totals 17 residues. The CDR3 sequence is CASSKGARRGWGDEQFF. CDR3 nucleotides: TGTGCCAGCAGCAAAGGCGCCCGCAGGGGTTGGGGCGATGAGCAGTTCTTC.

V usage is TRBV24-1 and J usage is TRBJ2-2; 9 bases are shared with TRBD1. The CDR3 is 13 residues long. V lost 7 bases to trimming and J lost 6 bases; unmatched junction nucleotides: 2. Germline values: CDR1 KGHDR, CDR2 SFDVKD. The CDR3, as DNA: TGTGCCACCAGGGACAGGGGCCCCGGGGAGCTGTTTTTT. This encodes CATRDRGPGELFF.

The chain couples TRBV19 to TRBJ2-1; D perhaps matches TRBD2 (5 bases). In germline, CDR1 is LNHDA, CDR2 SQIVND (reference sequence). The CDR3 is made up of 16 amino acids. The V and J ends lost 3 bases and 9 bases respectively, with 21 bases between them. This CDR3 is CASSIARRPYMSEQFF. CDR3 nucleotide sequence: TGTGCCAGTAGTATCGCACGGAGGCCCTACATGAGTGAGCAGTTCTTC.

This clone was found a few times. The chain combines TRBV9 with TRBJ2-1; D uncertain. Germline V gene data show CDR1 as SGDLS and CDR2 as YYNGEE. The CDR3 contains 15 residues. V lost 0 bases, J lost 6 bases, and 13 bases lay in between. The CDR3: CASSVESWAPNEQFF. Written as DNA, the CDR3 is TGTGCCAGCAGCGTAGAATCTTGGGCCCCCAATGAGCAGTTCTTC.

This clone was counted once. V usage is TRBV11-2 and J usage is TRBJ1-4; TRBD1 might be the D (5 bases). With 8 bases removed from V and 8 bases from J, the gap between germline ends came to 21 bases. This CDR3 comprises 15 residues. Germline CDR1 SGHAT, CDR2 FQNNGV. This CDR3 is CASRTFGGLGEKLFF. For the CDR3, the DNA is TGTGCCAGCCGGACGTTCGGGGGACTAGGGGAAAAACTGTTTTTT.

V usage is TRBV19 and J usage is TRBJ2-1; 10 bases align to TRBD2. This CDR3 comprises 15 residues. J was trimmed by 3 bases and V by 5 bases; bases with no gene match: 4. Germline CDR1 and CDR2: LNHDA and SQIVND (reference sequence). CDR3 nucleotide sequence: TGTGCCAGTAGTGGAAGGACTAGCGGCTACAATGAGCAGTTCTTC. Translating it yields CASSGRTSGYNEQFF. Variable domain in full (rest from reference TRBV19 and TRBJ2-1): DGGITQSPKYLFRKEGQNVTLSCEQNLNHDAMYWYRQDPGQGLRLIYYSQIVNDFQKGDIAEGYSVSREKKESFPLTVTSAQKNPTAFYLCASSGRTSGYNEQFFGPGTRLTVL.

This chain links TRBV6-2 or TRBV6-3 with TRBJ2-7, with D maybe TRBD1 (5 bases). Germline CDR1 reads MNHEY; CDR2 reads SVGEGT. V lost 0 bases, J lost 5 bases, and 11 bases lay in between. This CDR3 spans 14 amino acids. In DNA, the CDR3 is TGTGCCAGCAGTTACTCCGAAGTGGGGCACGAGCAGTACTTC. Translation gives CASSYSEVGHEQYF.

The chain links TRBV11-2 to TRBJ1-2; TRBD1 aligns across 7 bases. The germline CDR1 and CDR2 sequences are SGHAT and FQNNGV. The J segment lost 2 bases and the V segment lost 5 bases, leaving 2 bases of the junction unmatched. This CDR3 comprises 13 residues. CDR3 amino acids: CASSQTGNYGYTF. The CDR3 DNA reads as TGTGCCAGCAGCCAGACAGGGAACTATGGCTACACCTTC.

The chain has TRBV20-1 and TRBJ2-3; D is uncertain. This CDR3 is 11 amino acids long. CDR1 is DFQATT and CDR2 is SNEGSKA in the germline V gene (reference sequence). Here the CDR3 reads CTAARGDTQYF. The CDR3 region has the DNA TGCACCGCTGCCAGAGGTGATACGCAGTATTTT.

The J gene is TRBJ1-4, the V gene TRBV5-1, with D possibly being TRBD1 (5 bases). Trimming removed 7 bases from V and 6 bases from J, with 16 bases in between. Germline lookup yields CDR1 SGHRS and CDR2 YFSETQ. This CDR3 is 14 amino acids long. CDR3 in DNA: TGCGCCAGCGGGGGGGGATCGAGGCATGAAAAACTGTTTTTT. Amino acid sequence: CASGGGSRHEKLFF.

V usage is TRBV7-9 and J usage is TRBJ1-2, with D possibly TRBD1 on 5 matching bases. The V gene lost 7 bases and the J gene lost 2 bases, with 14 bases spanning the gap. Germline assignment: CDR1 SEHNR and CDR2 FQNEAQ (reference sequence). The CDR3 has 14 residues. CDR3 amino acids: CASTPARQNYGYTF. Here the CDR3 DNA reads TGTGCCAGCACCCCAGCGAGACAGAACTATGGCTACACCTTC.

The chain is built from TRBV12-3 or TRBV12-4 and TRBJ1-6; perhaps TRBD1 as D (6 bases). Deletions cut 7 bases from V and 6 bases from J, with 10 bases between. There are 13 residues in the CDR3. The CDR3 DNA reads TGTGCCAGCACCCCAGGGGTTAATTCACCCCTCCACTTT. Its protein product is CASTPGVNSPLHF.

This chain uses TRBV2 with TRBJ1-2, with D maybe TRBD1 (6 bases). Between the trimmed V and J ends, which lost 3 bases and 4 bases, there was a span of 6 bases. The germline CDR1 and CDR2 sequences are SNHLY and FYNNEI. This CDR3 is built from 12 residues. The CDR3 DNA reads TGTGCCAGCAGTGACAGGGGCTATGGCTACACCTTC. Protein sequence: CASSDRGYGYTF. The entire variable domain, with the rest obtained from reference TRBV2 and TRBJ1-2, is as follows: EPEVTQTPSHQVTQMGQEVILRCVPISNHLYFYWYRQILGQKVEFLVSFYNNEISEKSEIFDDQFSVERPDGSNFTLKIRSTKLEDSAMYFCASSDRGYGYTFGSGTRLTVV.

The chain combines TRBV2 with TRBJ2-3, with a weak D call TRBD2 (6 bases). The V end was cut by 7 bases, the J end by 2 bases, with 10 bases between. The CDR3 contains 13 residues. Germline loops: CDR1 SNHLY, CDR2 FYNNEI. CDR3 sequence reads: CASTPSDTDTQYF. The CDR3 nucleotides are TGTGCCAGCACGCCTAGCGACACAGATACGCAGTATTTT.

The CDR3 DNA is TGTGCCAGCAGCTGGACAGGGAGAGGGCACGAGCAGTACTTC. Its protein product is CASSWTGRGHEQYF. This chain connects TRBV5-4 to TRBJ2-7; 8 bases match TRBD1. This CDR3 is 14 amino acids long. Germline CDR1 is SGHNT and CDR2 is YYREEE (reference sequence). The junction had 7 bases not matched to a gene; V was cut back by 3 bases and J by 5 bases.

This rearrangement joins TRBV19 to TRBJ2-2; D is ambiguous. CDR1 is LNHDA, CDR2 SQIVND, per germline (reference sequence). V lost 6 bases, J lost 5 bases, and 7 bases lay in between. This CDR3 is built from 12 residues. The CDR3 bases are TGTGCCAGTAGACAGATAACCGGGGAGCTGTTTTTT. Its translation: CASRQITGELFF.

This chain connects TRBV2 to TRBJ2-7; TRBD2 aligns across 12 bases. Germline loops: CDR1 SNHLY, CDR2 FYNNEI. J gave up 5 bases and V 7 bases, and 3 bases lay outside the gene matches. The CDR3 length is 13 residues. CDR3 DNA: TGTGCCAGCAAGACTAGCGGGAGAAACGAGCAGTACTTC. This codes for CASKTSGRNEQYF.

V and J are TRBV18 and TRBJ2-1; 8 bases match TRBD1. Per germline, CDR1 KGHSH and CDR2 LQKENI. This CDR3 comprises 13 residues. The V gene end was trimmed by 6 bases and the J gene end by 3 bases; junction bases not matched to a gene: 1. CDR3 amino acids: CASSGQGYNEQFF. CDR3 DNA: TGTGCCAGCTCTGGACAGGGCTACAATGAGCAGTTCTTC.